This entry features one TCR beta chain sequence. Its matching antigen is unknown. The record originates from a study of blood T cells in healthy people across ages. CDR1 is SGHDN and CDR2 is FVKESK in the germline V gene. The CDR3 is 14 amino acids. V lost 5 bases and J 6 bases, leaving 17 bases between the germline ends. Alongside a J-beta primer mix, a sample-barcoded 5' primer served in a second PCR lasting about 7 to 11 cycles. TCRdb called the 5' RACE reads again in MiXCR, with one record for every CDR3 protein. The table includes roughly 680,000 distinct CDR3 sequences, over 40% detected once. The sample, about 9.2 milliliters of peripheral blood, was drawn from each donor. Overall study results and limits: Compared with aged donors, long-lived donors showed fewer expanded clones, suggesting selection.

V and J are TRBV14 and TRBJ2-7; D may be TRBD1 (6 bases). Material for sequencing was blood. This TCR was sampled from a woman aged 80 or over in good health. CDR3 loop: CASSAYREIGEQYF. CDR3 coding DNA: TGTGCCAGCAGCGCGTACAGGGAAATCGGCGAGCAGTACTTC.